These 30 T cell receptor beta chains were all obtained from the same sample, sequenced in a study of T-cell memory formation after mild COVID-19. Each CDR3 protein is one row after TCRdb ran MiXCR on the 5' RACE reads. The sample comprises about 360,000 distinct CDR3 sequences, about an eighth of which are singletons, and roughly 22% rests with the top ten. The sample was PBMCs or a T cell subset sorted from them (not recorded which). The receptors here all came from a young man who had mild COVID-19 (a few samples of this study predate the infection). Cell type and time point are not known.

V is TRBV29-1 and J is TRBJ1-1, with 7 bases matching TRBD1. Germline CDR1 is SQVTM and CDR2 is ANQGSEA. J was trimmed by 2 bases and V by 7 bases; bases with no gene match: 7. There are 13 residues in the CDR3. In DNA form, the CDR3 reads TGCAGCGCCGCCGGGACAGCCAACACTGAAGCTTTCTTT. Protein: CSAAGTANTEAFF.

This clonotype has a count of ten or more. Here the CDR3 DNA reads TGCGCCAGCAGCTGGGGGACTAGCGGGAGCACAGATACGCAGTATTTT. It is translated as CASSWGTSGSTDTQYF. The rearrangement links TRBV5-1 to TRBJ2-3; TRBD2 aligns across 12 bases. Germline trimming cut 3 bases from V and 0 bases from J; bases unmatched to any gene: 2. The CDR3 has 16 residues. The germline CDR1 and CDR2 sequences are SGHRS and YFSETQ.

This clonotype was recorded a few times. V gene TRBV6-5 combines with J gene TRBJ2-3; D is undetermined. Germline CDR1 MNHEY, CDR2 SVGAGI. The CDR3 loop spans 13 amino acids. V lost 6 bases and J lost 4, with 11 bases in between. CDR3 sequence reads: CASRSNMADTQYF. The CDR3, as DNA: TGTGCCAGCAGGAGTAATATGGCAGATACGCAGTATTTT.

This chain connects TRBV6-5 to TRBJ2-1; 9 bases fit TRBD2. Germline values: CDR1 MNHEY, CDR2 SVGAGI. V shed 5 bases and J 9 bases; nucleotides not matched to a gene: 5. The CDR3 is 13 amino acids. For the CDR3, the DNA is TGTGCCAGCAGTCGAGGGACTAGCAGTGAGCAGTTCTTC. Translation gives CASSRGTSSEQFF.

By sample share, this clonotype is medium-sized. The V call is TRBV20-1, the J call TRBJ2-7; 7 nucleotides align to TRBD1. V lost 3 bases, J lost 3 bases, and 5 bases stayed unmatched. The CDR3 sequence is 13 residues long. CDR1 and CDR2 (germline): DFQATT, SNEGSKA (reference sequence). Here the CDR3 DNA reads TGCAGTGCTAGGACAGGGATCCGCTACGAGCAGTACTTC. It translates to CSARTGIRYEQYF.

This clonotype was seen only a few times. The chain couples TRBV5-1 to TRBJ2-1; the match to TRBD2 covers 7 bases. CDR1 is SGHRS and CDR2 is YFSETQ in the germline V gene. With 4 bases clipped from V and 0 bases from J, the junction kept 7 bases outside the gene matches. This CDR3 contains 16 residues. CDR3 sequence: CASSPQWGGSYNEQFF. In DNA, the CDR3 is TGCGCCAGCAGCCCCCAGTGGGGGGGCTCCTACAATGAGCAGTTCTTC. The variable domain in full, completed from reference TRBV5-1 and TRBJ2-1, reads KAGVTQTPRYLIKTRGQQVTLSCSPISGHRSVSWYQQTPGQGLQFLFEYFSETQRNKGNFPGRFSGRQFSNSRSEMNVSTLELGDSALYLCASSPQWGGSYNEQFFGPGTRLTVL.

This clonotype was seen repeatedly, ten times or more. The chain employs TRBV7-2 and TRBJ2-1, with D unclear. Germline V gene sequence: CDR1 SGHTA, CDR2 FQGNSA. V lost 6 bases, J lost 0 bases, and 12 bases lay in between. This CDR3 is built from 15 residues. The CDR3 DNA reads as TGTGCCAGCAGTTCCCGGCCAAGCTCCTACAATGAGCAGTTCTTC. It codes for CASSSRPSSYNEQFF.

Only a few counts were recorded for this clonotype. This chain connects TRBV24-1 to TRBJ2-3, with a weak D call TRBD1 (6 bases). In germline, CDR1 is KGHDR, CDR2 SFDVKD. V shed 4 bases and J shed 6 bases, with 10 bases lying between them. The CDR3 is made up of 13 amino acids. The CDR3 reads CATSDAGQDTQYF. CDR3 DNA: TGTGCCACCAGTGACGCAGGACAGGATACGCAGTATTTT.

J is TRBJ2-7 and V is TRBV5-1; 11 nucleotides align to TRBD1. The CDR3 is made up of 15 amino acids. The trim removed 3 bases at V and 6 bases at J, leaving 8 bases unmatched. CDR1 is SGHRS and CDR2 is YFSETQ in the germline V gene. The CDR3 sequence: CASSSWDRGNSEQYF. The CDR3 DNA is TGCGCCAGCAGCTCGTGGGACAGGGGGAACTCCGAGCAGTACTTC.

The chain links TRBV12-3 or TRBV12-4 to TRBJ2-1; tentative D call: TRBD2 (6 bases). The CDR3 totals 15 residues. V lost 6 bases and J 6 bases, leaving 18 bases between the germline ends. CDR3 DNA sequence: TGTGCCAGCAGCCGCCCGACTAGGTCTGGCAATGAGCAGTTCTTC. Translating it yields CASSRPTRSGNEQFF.

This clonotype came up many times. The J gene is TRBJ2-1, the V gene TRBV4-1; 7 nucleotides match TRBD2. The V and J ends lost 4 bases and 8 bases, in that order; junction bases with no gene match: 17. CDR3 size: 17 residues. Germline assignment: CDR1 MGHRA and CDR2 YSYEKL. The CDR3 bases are TGCGCCAGCAGCCCCCTCCACCTCAGGGAGGGCTCGGATGAGCAGTTCTTC. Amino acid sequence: CASSPLHLREGSDEQFF.

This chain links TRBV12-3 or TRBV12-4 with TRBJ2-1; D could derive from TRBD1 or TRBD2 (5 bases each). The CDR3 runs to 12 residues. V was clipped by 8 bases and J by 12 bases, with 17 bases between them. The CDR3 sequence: CASGLGDGGQFF. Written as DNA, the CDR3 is TGTGCCAGCGGGTTAGGGGACGGAGGGCAGTTCTTC.

DNA of the CDR3: TGTGCCAGCAGCAATTCCGGGACTTCCACTAGCACAGATACGCAGTATTTT. Translating gives CASSNSGTSTSTDTQYF. This rearrangement joins TRBV7-9 to TRBJ2-3; a possible D gene is TRBD2 (6 bases). From germline, CDR1 is SEHNR and CDR2 FQNEAQ (reference sequence). CDR3 length equals 17 residues. The V and J ends lost 5 bases and 0 bases respectively, with 18 bases between them.

The CDR3 bases are TGTGCCAGCAGCCCCTCAGTCGACTATGGCTACACCTTC. Protein sequence: CASSPSVDYGYTF. The chain joins TRBV7-9 to TRBJ1-2, with D unresolved. The ends were cut back, 5 bases at V and 3 bases at J, with 10 bases in the middle. The CDR3 covers 13 residues. Germline-derived CDR1 and CDR2 are SEHNR and FQNEAQ (reference sequence).

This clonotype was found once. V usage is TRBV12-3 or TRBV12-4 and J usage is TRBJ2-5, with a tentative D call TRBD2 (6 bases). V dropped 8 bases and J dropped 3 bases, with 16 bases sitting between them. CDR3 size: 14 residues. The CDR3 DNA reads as TGTGCCAGCTCAGCCCGGGACTGGAAAGAGACCCAGTACTTC. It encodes CASSARDWKETQYF.

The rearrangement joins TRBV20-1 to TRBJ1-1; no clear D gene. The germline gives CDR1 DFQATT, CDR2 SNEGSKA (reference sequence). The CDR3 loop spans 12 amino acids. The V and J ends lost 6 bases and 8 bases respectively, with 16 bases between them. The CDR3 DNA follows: TGCAGTGCGCGGCCCCCCGCCAGGGAAGCTTTCTTT. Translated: CSARPPAREAFF.

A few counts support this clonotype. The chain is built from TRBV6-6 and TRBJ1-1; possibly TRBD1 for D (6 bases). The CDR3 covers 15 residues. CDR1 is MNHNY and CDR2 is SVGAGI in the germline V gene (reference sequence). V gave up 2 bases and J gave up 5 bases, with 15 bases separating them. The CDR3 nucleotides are TGTGCCAGCAGTTACGTTAAACAGGGAAGAACTGAAGCTTTCTTT. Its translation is CASSYVKQGRTEAFF.

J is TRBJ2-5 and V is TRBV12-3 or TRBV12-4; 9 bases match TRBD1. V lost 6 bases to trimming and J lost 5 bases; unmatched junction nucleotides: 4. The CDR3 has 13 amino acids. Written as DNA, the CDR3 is TGTGCCAGCAGAGGACAGGGGTATGAGACCCAGTACTTC. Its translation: CASRGQGYETQYF.

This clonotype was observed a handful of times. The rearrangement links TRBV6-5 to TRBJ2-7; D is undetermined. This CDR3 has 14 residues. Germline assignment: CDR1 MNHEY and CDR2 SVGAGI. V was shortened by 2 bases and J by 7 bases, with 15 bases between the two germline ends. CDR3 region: CASSYDQNHREQYV. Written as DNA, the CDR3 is TGTGCCAGCAGTTACGATCAGAACCACCGGGAGCAGTACGTC.

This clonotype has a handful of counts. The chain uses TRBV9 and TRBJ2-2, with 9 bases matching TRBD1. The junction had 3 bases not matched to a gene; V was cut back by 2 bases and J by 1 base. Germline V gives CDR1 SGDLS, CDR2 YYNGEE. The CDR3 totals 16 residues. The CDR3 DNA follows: TGTGCCAGCAGCGTTTGGACAGGGGAGAACACCGGGGAGCTGTTTTTT. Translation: CASSVWTGENTGELFF.

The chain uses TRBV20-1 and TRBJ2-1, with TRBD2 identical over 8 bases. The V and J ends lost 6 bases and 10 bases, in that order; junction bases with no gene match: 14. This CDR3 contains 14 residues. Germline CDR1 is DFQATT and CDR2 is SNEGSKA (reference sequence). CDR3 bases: TGCAGTGCACCCAATCGGAACGGGGGGGACGAGCAGTTCTTC. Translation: CSAPNRNGGDEQFF.

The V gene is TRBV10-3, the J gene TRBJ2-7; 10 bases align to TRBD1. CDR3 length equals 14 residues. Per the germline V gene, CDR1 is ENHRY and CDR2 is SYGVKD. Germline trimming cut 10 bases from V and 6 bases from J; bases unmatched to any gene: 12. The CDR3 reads CATRDRGPEVEQYF. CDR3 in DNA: TGTGCCACCCGGGACAGGGGTCCGGAGGTCGAGCAGTACTTC.

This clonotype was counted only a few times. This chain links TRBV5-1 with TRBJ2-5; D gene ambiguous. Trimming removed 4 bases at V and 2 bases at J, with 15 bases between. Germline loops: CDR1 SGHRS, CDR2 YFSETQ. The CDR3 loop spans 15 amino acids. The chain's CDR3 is CASSPRSVRQETQYF. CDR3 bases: TGCGCCAGCAGCCCGAGGTCCGTAAGGCAAGAGACCCAGTACTTC.

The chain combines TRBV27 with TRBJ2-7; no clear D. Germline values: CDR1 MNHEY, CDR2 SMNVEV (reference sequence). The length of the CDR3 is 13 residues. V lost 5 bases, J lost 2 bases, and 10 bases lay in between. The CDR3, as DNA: TGTGCCAGCAGTGCCCGAGGCCCCTACGAGCAGTACGTC. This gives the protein CASSARGPYEQYV.

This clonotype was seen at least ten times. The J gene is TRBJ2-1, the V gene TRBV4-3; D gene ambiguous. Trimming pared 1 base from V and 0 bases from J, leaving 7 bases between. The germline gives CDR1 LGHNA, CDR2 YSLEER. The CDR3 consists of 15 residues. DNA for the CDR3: TGCGCCAGCAGCCAAGGCACGAGCTCCTACAATGAGCAGTTCTTC. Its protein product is CASSQGTSSYNEQFF.

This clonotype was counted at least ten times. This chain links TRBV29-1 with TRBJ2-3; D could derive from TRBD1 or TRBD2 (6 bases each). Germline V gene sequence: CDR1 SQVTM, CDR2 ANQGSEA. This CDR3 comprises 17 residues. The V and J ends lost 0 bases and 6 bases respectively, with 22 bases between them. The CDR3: CSVEDPSDRLPPDTQYF. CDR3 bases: TGCAGCGTTGAAGATCCTAGCGACAGGCTCCCACCCGATACGCAGTATTTT.

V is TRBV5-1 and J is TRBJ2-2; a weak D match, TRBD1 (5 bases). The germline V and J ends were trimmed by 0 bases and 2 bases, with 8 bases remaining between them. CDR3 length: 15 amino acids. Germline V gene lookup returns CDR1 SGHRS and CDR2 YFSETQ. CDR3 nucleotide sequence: TGCGCCAGCAGCTTGGACAGGTTTAACACCGGGGAGCTGTTTTTT. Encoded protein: CASSLDRFNTGELFF.

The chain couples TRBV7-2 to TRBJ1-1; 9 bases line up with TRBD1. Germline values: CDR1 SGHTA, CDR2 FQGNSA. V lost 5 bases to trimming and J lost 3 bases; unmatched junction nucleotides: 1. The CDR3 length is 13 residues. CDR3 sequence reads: CASSRQGDTEAFF. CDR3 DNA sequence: TGTGCCAGCAGCCGACAGGGGGACACTGAAGCTTTCTTT.

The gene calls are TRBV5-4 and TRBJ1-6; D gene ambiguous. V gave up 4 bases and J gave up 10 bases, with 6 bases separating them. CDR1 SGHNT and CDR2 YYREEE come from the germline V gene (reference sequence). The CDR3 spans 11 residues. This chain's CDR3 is CASSLVSPLHF. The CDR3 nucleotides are TGTGCCAGCAGCCTAGTCTCACCCCTCCACTTT. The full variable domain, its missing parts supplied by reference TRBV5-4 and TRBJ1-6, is ETGVTQSPTHLIKTRGQQVTLRCSSQSGHNTVSWYQQALGQGPQFIFQYYREEENGRGNFPPRFSGLQFPNYSSELNVNALELDDSALYLCASSLVSPLHFGNGTRLTVT.

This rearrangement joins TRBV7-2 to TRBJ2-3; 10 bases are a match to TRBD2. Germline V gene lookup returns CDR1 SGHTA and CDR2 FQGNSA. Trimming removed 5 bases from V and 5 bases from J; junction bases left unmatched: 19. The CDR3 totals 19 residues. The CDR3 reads CASSVRAGRSSGGLDTQYF. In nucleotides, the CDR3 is TGTGCCAGCAGCGTGAGGGCGGGTCGCTCTAGCGGGGGACTAGATACGCAGTATTTT.